What follows is one T cell receptor (beta chain) and its context. What it binds is unknown. The sample is drawn from a study of T cells in Graves' hyperthyroidism and ophthalmopathy. The diagnoses drew upon clinical symptoms, serum thyroxine and TRAb, thyroid ultrasound and orbital computed tomography. The TCR beta CDR3 regions underwent amplification using RNA transcripts as the source. In the first-round RT-PCR of the TCR CDR3, the HTBI primer set was used. MiXCR, applied by TCRdb to the multiplex PCR reads, yields one record per CDR3 protein. Of about 570,000 distinct CDR3 sequences listed, around 45% are singletons. V was clipped by 0 bases and J by 6 bases, with 12 bases between them. The CDR3 sequence is 15 residues long. CDR1 is SGHRS, CDR2 YFSETQ, per germline. General study points: Ophthalmopathy prediction by the model preceded onset by a median approximately 6.9 months. Separation of ophthalmopathy from stable hyperthyroidism was achieved by a 13 V-J model. Within blood appeared most thyroid clonotypes that had expanded above 0.001.

This sequence was found in an adult woman with Graves' disease, either hyperthyroidism or ophthalmopathy (not recorded which). Source material: peripheral blood or thyroid tissue (not recorded which). The rearrangement links TRBV5-1 to TRBJ1-4, with D perhaps matching TRBD1 (5 bases). The CDR3 sequence: CASSLDGGADEKLFF. In DNA form, the CDR3 reads TGCGCCAGCAGCTTGGACGGTGGGGCGGATGAAAAACTGTTTTTT.